These 27 T cell receptor beta chains share one sample of origin, sequenced in a study of T cells in Graves' hyperthyroidism and ophthalmopathy. The source material, RNA transcripts, was used to amplify TCR beta CDR3 regions. The TCR CDR3 first-round RT-PCR relied on the HTBI primer set. MiXCR, applied by TCRdb to the multiplex PCR reads, yields one record per CDR3 protein. Found here are fewer than 550,000 distinct CDR3 sequences, 24% of them singletons; the top ten hold about 11%. Sequenced material: blood. The receptors derive from a woman in her twenties or thirties with Graves' ophthalmopathy.

Ten or more counts support this clonotype. The junction does not match germline at one end; this may be a read error. The rearrangement links TRBV6-1 to TRBJ1-4; the match to TRBD1 covers 11 bases. Germline assignment: CDR1 MNHNS and CDR2 SASEGT. The CDR3 length is 15 residues. CDR3 nucleotide sequence: TGTGCCAGCAGACACGGGACAGGGGGGAATGAAAAACTGTTTTTC. As protein: CASRHGTGGNEKLFF.

Ten or more counts support this clonotype. V and J are TRBV12-3 or TRBV12-4 and TRBJ2-5; no reliable D call. This CDR3 has 15 residues. Trimming removed 6 bases at V and 1 base at J, with 15 bases between. The CDR3 DNA is TGTGCCAGCAGCCGCCCCGAAGAACTCCAAGAGACCCAGTACTTC. Translating gives CASSRPEELQETQYF.

The chain links TRBV30 to TRBJ2-5; maybe TRBD2 (6 bases). The V end was cut by 5 bases, the J end by 5 bases, with 12 bases between. This CDR3 is 12 amino acids long. From germline, CDR1 is GTSNPN and CDR2 SVGIG (reference sequence). The CDR3: CAWAIGGETQYF. In DNA, the CDR3 is TGTGCCTGGGCGATCGGGGGTGAGACCCAGTACTTC.

This clonotype occurred many times. The V call is TRBV10-3, the J call TRBJ1-5, with D possibly matching TRBD1 (5 bases). V was cut by 3 bases and J by 7 bases, with 13 bases left in between. Germline assignment: CDR1 ENHRY and CDR2 SYGVKD. This CDR3 is 14 amino acids long. CDR3 protein: CAISDAGKGQPQHF. CDR3 sequence (DNA): TGTGCCATCAGTGACGCAGGGAAGGGCCAGCCCCAGCATTTT.

The chain is built from TRBV6-1 and TRBJ2-7, with 7 bases identical to TRBD2. J lost 0 bases, V lost 7 bases, and 9 bases had no gene match. CDR3 length: 15 residues. Germline CDR1 is MNHNS and CDR2 is SASEGT. In DNA, the CDR3 is TGTGCCAGCACCCGACTGGGGGGGAGCTCCTACGAGCAGTACTTC. Protein: CASTRLGGSSYEQYF.

This clonotype was counted many times. The CDR3 coding sequence is TGTGCCAGCAGTTACTCGGACCACGTCGAAGCTTTCTTT. Translation gives CASSYSDHVEAFF. The gene calls are TRBV6-2 or TRBV6-3 and TRBJ1-1, with D unclear. V gave up 0 bases and J gave up 8 bases, with 10 bases separating them. The CDR3 length is 13 residues. Germline V gives CDR1 MNHEY, CDR2 SVGEGT.

This clonotype occurred many times. The chain couples TRBV12-3 or TRBV12-4 to TRBJ2-5; tentatively, D is TRBD2 (6 bases). V lost 9 bases, J lost 5 bases, and 16 bases lay in between. CDR3 length: 13 amino acids. The CDR3 reads CASSPGRRETQYF. CDR3 DNA: TGTGCCAGTAGTCCAGGGAGGAGGGAGACCCAGTACTTC.

CDR3 loop: CASGLVLLGLGNTIYF. The CDR3, as DNA: TGTGCTAGTGGTTTGGTCCTCCTAGGGTTGGGAAACACCATATATTTT. V is TRBV12-5 and J is TRBJ1-3, with no clear D. The CDR3 consists of 16 residues. V was shortened by 0 bases and J by 4 bases, with 13 bases between the two germline ends. Germline V gene lookup returns CDR1 LGHNT and CDR2 FRNRAP.

This clonotype has only a few counts. An end of the junction does not agree with germline; a read error may underlie this. The chain has TRBV19 and TRBJ2-2; no definite D call. The CDR3 has 16 amino acids. CDR1 is LNHDA and CDR2 is SQIVND in the germline V gene (reference sequence). CDR3: CAGSTTWTNRAGELFF. DNA of the CDR3: TGTGCCGGTAGTACAACCTGGACCAATCGGGCCGGGGAGCTGTTTTTT.

This chain links TRBV2 with TRBJ1-6; no clear D gene. Germline values: CDR1 SNHLY, CDR2 FYNNEI. Trimming left V 5 bases short and J 9 bases short, with 8 bases between. CDR3 length: 12 amino acids. The CDR3 coding sequence is TGTGCCAGCAGTTCGCGGGGTTCACCCCTCCACTTT. Translation: CASSSRGSPLHF.

The chain uses TRBV2 and TRBJ2-2, with 7 bases identical to TRBD1. V was pared by 8 bases and J by 4 bases, with 1 base of the junction left unmatched. CDR1 SNHLY and CDR2 FYNNEI come from the germline V gene. The CDR3 covers 12 residues. The DNA for the CDR3 is TGTGCCAGCGACAGGGCCACCGGGGAGCTGTTTTTT. Amino acid sequence: CASDRATGELFF.

This clonotype was seen only a few times. This sequence joins TRBV6-1 and TRBJ2-7; 8 bases align to TRBD1. This CDR3 contains 15 residues. CDR1 MNHNS and CDR2 SASEGT come from the germline V gene. V trimming: 6 bases; J trimming: 2 bases; junction bases outside the gene matches: 9. CDR3 protein: CASSPGGQLPYEQYF. The CDR3 DNA follows: TGTGCCAGCAGCCCAGGGGGCCAATTGCCCTACGAGCAGTACTTC.

This clonotype has ten or more counts. This chain joins TRBV19 and TRBJ2-5; 7 bases are a match to TRBD2. The CDR3 has 11 residues. The junction had 0 bases not matched to a gene; V was cut back by 10 bases and J by 1 base. From germline, CDR1 is LNHDA and CDR2 SQIVND (reference sequence). The CDR3 nucleotides read TGTGCCACTAGCGGCCAAGAGACCCAGTACTTC. Translated, it gives CATSGQETQYF.

V usage is TRBV12-3 or TRBV12-4 and J usage is TRBJ1-1; D is uncertain. The CDR3 has 13 residues. Trimming left V 6 bases short and J 2 bases short, with 10 bases between. This chain's CDR3 is CASRKRENTEAFF. In DNA form, the CDR3 reads TGTGCCAGCAGGAAGCGGGAAAACACTGAAGCTTTCTTT.

This clonotype was recorded a few times. The V and J genes are TRBV6-2 or TRBV6-3 and TRBJ1-2; maybe TRBD1 (5 bases). CDR1 MNHEY and CDR2 SVGEGT come from the germline V gene. The germline V and J ends were trimmed by 3 bases and 6 bases, with 11 bases remaining between them. CDR3 length: 13 residues. The DNA for the CDR3 is TGTGCCAGCAGTTATGAGGGGATCGATGGCTACACCTTC. As protein: CASSYEGIDGYTF.

This chain links TRBV6-1 with TRBJ2-5; 11 bases fit TRBD2. The junction had 7 bases not matched to a gene; V was cut back by 6 bases and J by 4 bases. This CDR3 has 15 residues. CDR1 and CDR2 (germline): MNHNS, SASEGT. The CDR3 loop reads CASSVAGGRAETQYF. In DNA, the CDR3 is TGTGCCAGCAGCGTAGCGGGGGGGCGTGCAGAGACCCAGTACTTC.

The rearrangement joins TRBV19 to TRBJ2-2; either TRBD1 or TRBD2 may supply D (5 bases each). This CDR3 has 15 amino acids. Germline CDR1 LNHDA, CDR2 SQIVND (reference sequence). V shed 0 bases and J shed 2 bases, with 7 bases lying between them. The CDR3 DNA sequence: TGTGCCAGTAGTATAGATGGGGGAAACACCGGGGAGCTGTTTTTT. Protein: CASSIDGGNTGELFF. Combining the CDR3 with reference TRBV19 and TRBJ2-2 gives the whole variable domain DGGITQSPKYLFRKEGQNVTLSCEQNLNHDAMYWYRQDPGQGLRLIYYSQIVNDFQKGDIAEGYSVSREKKESFPLTVTSAQKNPTAFYLCASSIDGGNTGELFFGEGSRLTVL.

The chain joins TRBV28 to TRBJ2-7; D perhaps matches TRBD2 (7 bases). This CDR3 is 15 amino acids long. The germline V gene has CDR1 MDHEN and CDR2 SYDVKM. Trimming took 0 bases from V and 4 from J, leaving 13 bases between them. For the CDR3, the DNA is TGTGCCAGCAGTTTATGGGGCAGGGGAGGGTACGAGCAGTACTTC. The encoded protein is CASSLWGRGGYEQYF.

The chain has TRBV14 and TRBJ2-2; D possibly corresponds to TRBD2 (6 bases). V was clipped by 0 bases and J by 3 bases, with 14 bases between them. The CDR3 spans 17 residues. Germline V CDR1 and CDR2: SGHDN, FVKESK. CDR3 sequence (DNA): TGTGCCAGCAGCCAAGATAGAGGAGGGTTCGACACCGGGGAGCTGTTTTTT. Translation: CASSQDRGGFDTGELFF.

Ten or more counts support this clonotype. The chain uses TRBV28 and TRBJ2-5; perhaps TRBD2 as D (5 bases). The germline CDR1 and CDR2 sequences are MDHEN and SYDVKM. V was clipped by 9 bases and J by 1 base, with 12 bases between them. The CDR3 loop spans 13 amino acids. The CDR3 nucleotides are TGTGCCAGTCGAACTGGGAGCCAAGAGACCCAGTACTTC. Residues: CASRTGSQETQYF. The full variable domain, completed using reference TRBV28 and TRBJ2-5, is DVKVTQSSRYLVKRTGEKVFLECVQDMDHENMFWYRQDPGLGLRLIYFSYDVKMKEKGDIPEGYSVSREKKERFSLILESASTNQTSMYLCASRTGSQETQYFGPGTRLLVL.

The chain combines TRBV5-1 with TRBJ1-1; possibly TRBD1 for D (6 bases). Germline CDR1 and CDR2: SGHRS and YFSETQ. Trimming cost V 1 base and J 4 bases, with 14 bases left between them. The CDR3 is 15 residues long. CDR3 coding DNA: TGCGCCAGCAGCTTGCAGGGGCTTGTGATCACTGAAGCTTTCTTT. Protein sequence: CASSLQGLVITEAFF. Full variable domain (outside the CDR3, taken from reference TRBV5-1 and TRBJ1-1): KAGVTQTPRYLIKTRGQQVTLSCSPISGHRSVSWYQQTPGQGLQFLFEYFSETQRNKGNFPGRFSGRQFSNSRSEMNVSTLELGDSALYLCASSLQGLVITEAFFGQGTRLTVV.

The chain carries TRBV4-2 and TRBJ1-1; 8 nucleotides line up with TRBD1. Germline CDR1 is LGHNA and CDR2 is YNFKEQ. J lost 3 bases, V lost 3 bases, and 3 bases had no gene match. This CDR3 spans 14 amino acids. The CDR3 protein is CASSQDREYTEAFF. CDR3 in DNA: TGTGCCAGCAGCCAGGACAGGGAGTACACTGAAGCTTTCTTT.

This clonotype was seen at least ten times. This chain joins TRBV11-1 and TRBJ2-7; 9 nucleotides line up with TRBD1. Per germline, CDR1 SGHAT and CDR2 FQDESV (reference sequence). Trimming at V came to 5 bases and at J to 3 bases, leaving 11 bases not matched to a gene. The CDR3 length is 16 residues. CDR3 region: CASSQIKQGAIYEQYF. The CDR3 bases are TGTGCCAGCAGCCAGATCAAACAGGGGGCGATCTACGAGCAGTACTTC.

This clonotype was picked up many times. The V and J genes are TRBV10-3 and TRBJ2-7; a weak D match, TRBD1 (6 bases). Trimming stripped 4 bases from V and 1 base from J, with 14 bases between. The CDR3 is 15 residues long. The V gene's germline CDR1 is ENHRY and CDR2 SYGVKD. CDR3 amino acids: CAISGRTDLSYEQYF. The CDR3 DNA sequence: TGTGCCATCAGTGGGAGGACAGACCTATCCTACGAGCAGTACTTC.

This clonotype was counted only a few times. The J gene is TRBJ1-1, the V gene TRBV2; tentatively, D is TRBD1 (5 bases). The CDR3 covers 15 residues. Per the germline V gene, CDR1 is SNHLY and CDR2 is FYNNEI. Trimming cost V 8 bases and J 4 bases, with 20 bases left between them. In nucleotides, the CDR3 is TGTGCCAGCTTTACGGGACTGGACTTGAGCACTGAAGCTTTCTTT. This gives the protein CASFTGLDLSTEAFF. Full variable domain (outside the CDR3, taken from reference TRBV2 and TRBJ1-1): EPEVTQTPSHQVTQMGQEVILRCVPISNHLYFYWYRQILGQKVEFLVSFYNNEISEKSEIFDDQFSVERPDGSNFTLKIRSTKLEDSAMYFCASFTGLDLSTEAFFGQGTRLTVV.

In the case of this clonotype: A read error may produce the germline difference seen at one junction end. This rearrangement joins TRBV5-5 to TRBJ1-1; unclear D gene. Germline CDR1 is SGHKS and CDR2 is YYEKEE (reference sequence). This CDR3 comprises 13 residues. The CDR3 sequence is CSSSLQLDTEAFF. The CDR3 nucleotides read TGTTCCAGCAGCTTGCAGTTGGACACTGAAGCTTTCTTT.

As for this clonotype: Because it lacks the conserved phenylalanine or tryptophan at the end, this CDR3 is likely a read error. The chain has TRBV7-2 and TRBJ2-7; the match to TRBD1 covers 9 bases. The CDR3 contains 13 residues. Germline V lookup: CDR1 SGHTA, CDR2 FQGNSA. Trimming removed 3 bases from V and 7 bases from J; junction bases left unmatched: 4. The CDR3 nucleotides read TGTGCCAGCAGCTTTGGGACAGGGAGAGAGCAGTACTCC. Encoded protein: CASSFGTGREQYS.